This passage covers 14 T cell receptor beta chains from one sample sequenced in a study of T cell responses to AZD1222 COVID-19 vaccine. Method: immunoSEQ multiplex PCR; TCRdb's copy keeps in-frame clones and lacks some. This table has 110,000 or so clones, about 89% appearing once. This specimen was peripheral blood, taken on day 0 of AZD1222 vaccination. The receptors here all came from an adult in good health.

The rearrangement links TRBV7-8 to TRBJ1-5; the D is unclear. This CDR3 has 13 amino acids. V was clipped by 1 base and J by 6 bases, with 7 bases between them. Germline V CDR1 and CDR2: SGHVS, FQNEAQ. The chain's CDR3 is CASSLEGSQPQHF. CDR3 coding DNA: TGTGCCAGCAGCTTAGAAGGGAGTCAGCCCCAGCATTTT.

This chain connects TRBV9 to TRBJ1-3, with 8 bases matching TRBD1. This CDR3 is 15 amino acids long. J was trimmed by 1 base and V by 1 base; bases with no gene match: 1. Germline loops: CDR1 SGDLS, CDR2 YYNGEE. The CDR3 loop reads CASSVQGASGNTIYF. In DNA form, the CDR3 reads TGTGCCAGCAGCGTACAGGGGGCATCTGGAAACACCATATATTTT. The variable domain in full, with the rest retrieved from reference TRBV9 and TRBJ1-3, is DSGVTQTPKHLITATGQRVTLRCSPRSGDLSVYWYQQSLDQGLQFLIQYYNGEERAKGNILERFSAQQFPDLHSELNLSSLELGDSALYFCASSVQGASGNTIYFGEGSWLTVV.

The chain employs TRBV29-1 and TRBJ1-2; 7 bases fit TRBD1. The CDR3 is made up of 16 amino acids. The germline V gene has CDR1 SQVTM and CDR2 ANQGSEA. Trimming cost V 3 bases and J 3 bases; bases outside gene matches: 13. The CDR3 bases are TGCAGCGTTGACCTTGAGGGGGCGGGTTTAGACTATGGCTACACCTTC. It is translated as CSVDLEGAGLDYGYTF.

The chain uses TRBV29-1 and TRBJ2-2; tentative D call: TRBD1 (6 bases). Trimming took 7 bases from V and 1 from J, leaving 13 bases between them. CDR1 SQVTM and CDR2 ANQGSEA come from the germline V gene. The CDR3 length is 14 residues. The CDR3 spells CSARGPMNTGELFF. The CDR3 DNA sequence: TGCAGCGCCAGGGGCCCAATGAACACCGGGGAGCTGTTTTTT.

The rearrangement uses TRBV18 and TRBJ2-1; D unclear. Germline assignment: CDR1 KGHSH and CDR2 LQKENI. The CDR3 extends over 14 amino acids. V lost 4 bases and J 0 bases, leaving 7 bases between the germline ends. The CDR3 sequence is CASSLSASYNEQFF. The CDR3 region has the DNA TGTGCCAGCTCACTAAGTGCCTCCTACAATGAGCAGTTCTTC.

The V call is TRBV29-1, the J call TRBJ1-1; a possible D gene is TRBD1 (6 bases). Germline V gives CDR1 SQVTM, CDR2 ANQGSEA. There are 14 residues in the CDR3. The ends were cut back, 1 base at V and 4 bases at J, with 13 bases in the middle. The CDR3 DNA reads as TGCAGCGTTGAAGTAGGGGGAATGGGCACTGAAGCTTTCTTT. Translation gives CSVEVGGMGTEAFF.

The V gene is TRBV27, the J gene TRBJ2-2; D is undetermined. The CDR3 has 15 amino acids. Per germline, CDR1 MNHEY and CDR2 SMNVEV (reference sequence). The V gene lost 3 bases and the J gene lost 1 base, with 9 bases spanning the gap. This CDR3 reads CASSLKSWNTGELFF. The CDR3 bases are TGTGCCAGCAGTTTGAAGTCTTGGAACACCGGGGAGCTGTTTTTT.

V is TRBV4-1 and J is TRBJ1-5, with D possibly matching TRBD1 (6 bases). The V end lost 1 base, the J end lost 0 bases, and 10 bases lay between the germline ends. This CDR3 is built from 16 residues. From germline, CDR1 is MGHRA and CDR2 YSYEKL. The CDR3 nucleotides read TGCGCCAGCAGCCAAGGACAGGTCCCTAGCAATCAGCCCCAGCATTTT. Residues: CASSQGQVPSNQPQHF.

V gene TRBV20-1 combines with J gene TRBJ1-2; no firm D call. Germline V gives CDR1 DFQATT, CDR2 SNEGSKA (reference sequence). The V end was cut by 3 bases, the J end by 4 bases, with 9 bases between. This CDR3 spans 12 amino acids. CDR3 in DNA: TGCAGTGCTAGTCTAATGTCCTATGGCTACACCTTC. This translates into CSASLMSYGYTF.

V usage is TRBV28 and J usage is TRBJ1-5; TRBD1 matches 10 bases. Per germline, CDR1 MDHEN and CDR2 SYDVKM. The CDR3 contains 14 residues. Germline trimming cut 5 bases from V and 7 bases from J; bases unmatched to any gene: 5. The CDR3 sequence: CASSIGTGVQPQHF. CDR3 nucleotide sequence: TGTGCCAGCAGTATCGGGACAGGGGTCCAGCCCCAGCATTTT.

The chain has TRBV10-3 and TRBJ2-1, with TRBD2 identical over 9 bases. The germline V gene has CDR1 ENHRY and CDR2 SYGVKD. The CDR3 is made up of 16 amino acids. Unmatched junction bases numbered 7, after V lost 0 bases and J lost 7 bases. The CDR3 loop is CAISESPGLAGNEQFF. Written as DNA, the CDR3 is TGTGCCATCAGTGAGTCCCCGGGACTAGCAGGGAATGAGCAGTTCTTC.

This chain joins TRBV9 and TRBJ1-1; D remains unclear. Looked up from germline, CDR1 is SGDLS and CDR2 is YYNGEE. This CDR3 contains 13 residues. Trimming removed 0 bases from V and 0 bases from J, with 3 bases in between. In DNA form, the CDR3 reads TGTGCCAGCAGCGTAGAGGTGAACACTGAAGCTTTCTTT. It translates to CASSVEVNTEAFF.

This sequence joins TRBV5-1 and TRBJ1-1, with D possibly being TRBD1 (5 bases). V was trimmed by 2 bases and J by 11 bases, leaving 25 bases between them. CDR1 is SGHRS and CDR2 is YFSETQ in the germline V gene. The CDR3 contains 16 residues. For the CDR3, the DNA is TGCGCCAGCAGCTTTACCTCCGGGACCCTAAACCCTTACGCTTTCTTT. The encoded protein is CASSFTSGTLNPYAFF. The full variable domain, rest sourced from reference TRBV5-1 and TRBJ1-1, is KAGVTQTPRYLIKTRGQQVTLSCSPISGHRSVSWYQQTPGQGLQFLFEYFSETQRNKGNFPGRFSGRQFSNSRSEMNVSTLELGDSALYLCASSFTSGTLNPYAFFGQGTRLTVV.

For the CDR3, the DNA is TGTGCCAGCAGTTTCGGACAGGGGGCTGGCTACACCTTC. Translated, it gives CASSFGQGAGYTF. The V call is TRBV27, the J call TRBJ1-2; 11 bases line up with TRBD1. CDR1 MNHEY and CDR2 SMNVEV come from the germline V gene (reference sequence). There are 13 residues in the CDR3. After removal of 3 bases from V and 7 bases from J, the junction contained 1 base not matched to a gene.